The present T cell receptor beta chain was sequenced within a study of cytomegalovirus exposure and HLA in healthy donors. Study-wide findings and caveats: Association with HLA alleles at 0.05 false discovery rate was found for some 18,000 TCR beta sequences in a later analysis. The majority of CMV-associated TCR beta chains were reported as apparently HLA-restricted in a later analysis. Reportedly, fewer N-insertions than the approximately 600-donor mean appeared in an Asian-associated ancestry cluster in a later analysis. TCR beta chains numbering under 200 were designated cytomegalovirus-associated.

PCR was performed using 60 Vbeta and 13 Jbeta primers. Data came from immunoSEQ multiplex PCR; TCRdb stores just in-frame clones and leaves some out. The sample includes 170,000 or so clones, roughly four fifths seen only once; the top ten take 4.8%. Trimming pared 1 base from V and 3 bases from J, leaving 10 bases between. This CDR3 spans 14 amino acids. The germline V gene encodes CDR1 SEHNR and CDR2 FQNEAQ (reference sequence). Remarks on this clone: Its antigen is unknown.

The chain has TRBV7-9 and TRBJ2-7, with D possibly being TRBD1 (6 bases). The source of this sequence is a girl aged 5-17 years in good health and CMV-seropositive. Input material: PBMCs. DNA for the CDR3: TGTGCCAGCAGCTTAGGGGGACAAATCTACGAGCAGTACTTC. Translation: CASSLGGQIYEQYF.